Detailed here is one T cell receptor (beta chain). The antigen is not known. The data stem from a study of OX40 agonist ivuxolimab in advanced cancers. Study conclusions and caveats: At 0.1 to 3.0 mg/kg, CD4+ and CD8+ blood T cells expanded clonally by week 6.

The data were produced by immunoSEQ multiplex PCR, yet TCRdb's version contains in-frame clones alone and is incomplete. The sample yields about 100,000 clones, about 89% seen once. CDR3 size: 15 residues. The germline gives CDR1 SGHRS, CDR2 YFSETQ. V lost 1 base and J lost 4, with 11 bases in between. The input for sequencing was CD4+ or CD8+ T cells sorted from blood, taken in a trial of the OX40 agonist ivuxolimab. The rearrangement joins TRBV5-1 to TRBJ2-2; D is ambiguous. This receptor was identified in an adult with an advanced solid tumor such as melanoma, head and neck, liver or kidney cancer. The CDR3: CASSLTLVPTGELFF. The CDR3 nucleotides are TGCGCCAGCAGCTTGACTTTAGTCCCCACCGGGGAGCTGTTTTTT.